The source of this TCR beta chain is a study of shared clonotypes between healthy human individuals. Whole-study context: Three plates each covered CD4 naive and memory; CD8 naive two, CD8 memory one.

The V end lost 2 bases, the J end lost 4 bases, and 16 bases lay between the germline ends. Germline V gives CDR1 SGHKS, CDR2 YYEKEE (reference sequence). The CDR3 is 16 amino acids. Profiling relied on immunoSEQ multiplex PCR, and the TCRdb table lists in-frame clones only, not all of them. The sample carries 1.5 million to 2.5 million clones, just under 95% recorded once. A remark on this clone: What it recognizes is unknown.

Study-level results: Generation of non-shared clonotypes was less probable than generation of clonotypes shared by all four donors.

Terminally differentiated effector memory CD45RA+ cells were left out of the naive CD8 fraction, which was CD45RO-negative and positively selected for CCR7. Donors were healthy HIV-negative adults without recent acute infections or vaccinations. This chain uses TRBV5-5 with TRBJ1-5; weak D call: TRBD1 (6 bases). Specimen: naive CD8+ T cells sorted from blood. The clonotype originates from a man younger than 30 in good health. CDR3 protein: CASSLTGGGGNQPQHF. CDR3 DNA sequence: TGTGCCAGCAGCTTAACCGGTGGAGGGGGGAATCAGCCCCAGCATTTT.